This T cell receptor (beta chain) was identified during a study of vaccination and CD4 T cells after COVID-19. Oncomine TCR Beta short-read sequencing was applied to DNA from cultured CD4+ T cells. TCRdb redid the calling of the PCR reads with MiXCR, one entry per CDR3 protein. The table lists about 15,000 distinct CDR3 sequences, over 50% of them singletons, with 10% to 15% in the top ten. Sample treatment: roughly nine-day PBMC culture with coronavirus spike peptide pools or control peptides (ViraFEST assay). Comment on this clonotype: Its antigen is undetermined.

The sample comprised CD4+ T cells from blood, cultured in vitro. The receptor comes from a human donor who had recovered from COVID-19.

The CDR3 sequence: CASSSPWGQGAGGYTF. The DNA of the CDR3 is TGTGCCAGCAGTTCTCCTTGGGGACAGGGGGCCGGTGGCTACACCTTC. The V and J genes are TRBV6-2 or TRBV6-3 and TRBJ1-2, with 12 bases identical to TRBD1. This CDR3 contains 16 residues. With 4 bases clipped from V and 7 bases from J, the junction kept 10 bases outside the gene matches. CDR1 MNHEY and CDR2 SVGEGT come from the germline V gene.